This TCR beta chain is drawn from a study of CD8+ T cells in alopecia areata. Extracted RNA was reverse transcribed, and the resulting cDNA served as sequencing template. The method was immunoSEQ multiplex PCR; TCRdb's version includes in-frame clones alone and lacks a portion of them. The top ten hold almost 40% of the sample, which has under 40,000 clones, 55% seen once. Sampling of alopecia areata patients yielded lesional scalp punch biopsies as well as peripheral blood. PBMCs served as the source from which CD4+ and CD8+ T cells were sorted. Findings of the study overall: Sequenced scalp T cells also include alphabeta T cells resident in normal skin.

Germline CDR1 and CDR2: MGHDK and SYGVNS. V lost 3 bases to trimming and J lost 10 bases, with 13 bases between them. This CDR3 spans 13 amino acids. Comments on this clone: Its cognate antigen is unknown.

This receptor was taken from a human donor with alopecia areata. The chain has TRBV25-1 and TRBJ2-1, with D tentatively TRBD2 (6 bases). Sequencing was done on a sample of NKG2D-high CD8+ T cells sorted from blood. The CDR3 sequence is CASSEGLLGEQFF. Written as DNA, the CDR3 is TGTGCCAGCAGTGAGGGACTCCTCGGGGAGCAGTTCTTC.